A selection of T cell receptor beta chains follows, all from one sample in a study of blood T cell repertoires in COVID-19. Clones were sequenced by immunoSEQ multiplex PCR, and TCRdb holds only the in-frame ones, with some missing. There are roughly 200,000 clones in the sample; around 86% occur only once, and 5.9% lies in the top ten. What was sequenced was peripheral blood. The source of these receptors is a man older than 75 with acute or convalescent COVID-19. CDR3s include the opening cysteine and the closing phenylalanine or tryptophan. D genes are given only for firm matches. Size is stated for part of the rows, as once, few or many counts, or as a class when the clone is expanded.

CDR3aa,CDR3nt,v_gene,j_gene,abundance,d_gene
CSEGGVGEAFF,TGCAGCGAGGGGGGAGTGGGTGAAGCTTTCTTT,TRBV29-1,TRBJ1-1,.,.
CASSKGPRGPEQYF,TGTGCCAGCAGCAAAGGTCCCAGGGGGCCCGAGCAGTACTTC,TRBV21-1,TRBJ2-7,.,.
CASSLDSDMKAFF,TGTGCCAGCAGCTTAGATTCAGATATGAAAGCTTTCTTT,TRBV11-2,TRBJ1-1,.,.
CAWSRGANQPQHF,TGTGCCTGGAGTCGGGGGGCGAATCAGCCCCAGCATTTT,TRBV30,TRBJ1-5,.,.
CASSLTGVSTDTQYF,TGTGCCAGCAGCTTGACAGGGGTGAGCACAGATACGCAGTATTTT,TRBV7-2,TRBJ2-3,.,TRBD1
CASSPPGTENSPLHF,TGTGCCAGCTCACCACCGGGGACAGAGAATTCACCCCTCCACTTT,TRBV18,TRBJ1-6,.,TRBD1
CASRAGTNQETQYF,TGTGCCAGCAGAGCCGGGACTAACCAAGAGACCCAGTACTTC,TRBV2,TRBJ2-5,.,TRBD2
CASGPPSNEQFF,TGTGCCAGCGGGCCCCCAAGCAATGAGCAGTTCTTC,TRBV27,TRBJ2-1,.,.
CASSPLRDRLETQYF,TGTGCCAGCTCACCTTTAAGGGACAGACTAGAGACCCAGTACTTC,TRBV18,TRBJ2-5,.,TRBD1
CATSRVGTGGTNEKLFF,TGTGCCACCAGCAGAGTGGGGACAGGGGGGACTAATGAAAAACTGTTTTTT,TRBV15,TRBJ1-4,.,TRBD1
CATSRKQLAGGYNEQFF,TGTGCCACCAGCAGAAAACAACTAGCGGGAGGGTACAATGAGCAGTTCTTC,TRBV15,TRBJ2-1,.,TRBD2
CATSDLKFTSGRPGSYNEQFF,TGTGCCACCAGTGATTTGAAGTTTACTAGCGGCAGACCGGGCTCCTACAATGAGCAGTTCTTC,TRBV24-1,TRBJ2-1,once,TRBD2
CASSLGTSQGGSYNEQFF,TGTGCCAGCAGCTTGGGGACTAGCCAAGGGGGATCCTACAATGAGCAGTTCTTC,TRBV7-6,TRBJ2-1,.,TRBD2
CASSRPGRTETQYF,TGTGCCAGCAGCCGCCCAGGTAGAACGGAGACCCAGTACTTC,TRBV7-9,TRBJ2-5,.,.
CASRDRGTQETQYF,TGTGCCAGTAGGGACCGAGGGACACAAGAGACCCAGTACTTC,TRBV6-5,TRBJ2-5,.,.
CASGLGVQPQHF,TGTGCCAGCGGCTTAGGGGTTCAGCCCCAGCATTTT,TRBV2,TRBJ1-5,.,.
CASSLVPVAGSDTQYF,TGCGCCAGCAGCTTGGTTCCGGTAGCGGGGTCAGATACGCAGTATTTT,TRBV5-1,TRBJ2-3,.,TRBD2
CAISEGLTTYEQYF,TGTGCCATCAGTGAGGGCCTGACAACCTACGAGCAGTACTTC,TRBV10-3,TRBJ2-7,.,.
CASSDPPEETQYF,TGTGCCAGCAGTGACCCCCCAGAAGAGACCCAGTACTTC,TRBV2,TRBJ2-5,.,.
CASSRQEHNEQFF,TGTGCCAGCTCACGACAGGAACACAATGAGCAGTTCTTC,TRBV18,TRBJ2-1,.,.
CASSPGGSGANVLTF,TGTGCCAGCAGCCCCGGGGGCTCTGGGGCCAACGTCCTGACTTTC,TRBV7-2,TRBJ2-6,.,.
CASSLGERQETQYF,TGTGCCAGCAGTCTCGGGGAGCGGCAAGAGACCCAGTACTTC,TRBV2,TRBJ2-5,.,.
CASSPGMGNTEAFF,TGTGCCAGCAGCCCAGGAATGGGGAACACTGAAGCTTTCTTT,TRBV3-1/TRBV3-2,TRBJ1-1,.,.
CASCPGLAANTGELFF,TGTGCCAGCTGCCCGGGACTAGCGGCCAACACCGGGGAGCTGTTTTTT,TRBV6-6,TRBJ2-2,few,TRBD2
CASSIGQGVTSYEQYF,TGTGCCAGTAGTATCGGACAGGGGGTGACCTCCTACGAGCAGTACTTC,TRBV19,TRBJ2-7,.,TRBD1
CASSMGAQGNTGELFF,TGTGCCAGCAGCATGGGGGCACAGGGGAACACCGGGGAGCTGTTTTTT,TRBV11-2,TRBJ2-2,once,.
CASSHGGTGANVLTF,TGTGCCAGCAGCCATGGGGGCACTGGGGCCAACGTCCTGACTTTC,TRBV14,TRBJ2-6,.,.
CASSSRAGQVQETQYF,TGTGCCAGCAGCTCAAGAGCAGGTCAAGTCCAAGAGACCCAGTACTTC,TRBV11-1,TRBJ2-5,.,.
CASSMFANLAGANVLTF,TGTGCCAGTAGTATGTTCGCTAACCTGGCTGGGGCCAACGTCCTGACTTTC,TRBV19,TRBJ2-6,.,.
CASSSLVLETQYF,TGTGCCAGCAGCTCTCTAGTGCTAGAGACCCAGTACTTC,TRBV5-4,TRBJ2-5,.,.
CASKEGELADPRDTQYF,TGTGCCAGTAAGGAGGGGGAACTAGCGGACCCACGGGATACGCAGTATTTT,TRBV19,TRBJ2-3,.,TRBD2
CASSLDIQVGEQYF,TGTGCCAGCAGCTTAGATATACAGGTGGGGGAGCAGTACTTC,TRBV7-9,TRBJ2-7,.,.
CSAVGGSSGNTIYF,TGCAGCGCCGTCGGTGGGAGCTCTGGAAACACCATATATTTT,TRBV29-1,TRBJ1-3,.,.
CASSRSGRGADTQYF,TGTGCCAGCTCTAGAAGCGGGAGAGGTGCAGATACGCAGTATTTT,TRBV18,TRBJ2-3,.,TRBD2
CASSAGQGNTGELFF,TGTGCCAGCAGCGCGGGACAGGGTAACACCGGGGAGCTGTTTTTT,TRBV7-3,TRBJ2-2,.,TRBD1
CATGTANTGELFF,TGTGCCACTGGGACAGCGAACACCGGGGAGCTGTTTTTT,TRBV24-1,TRBJ2-2,.,TRBD1
CASTRAGGTDTQYF,TGTGCCAGCACTCGCGCGGGAGGCACAGATACGCAGTATTTT,TRBV2,TRBJ2-3,.,TRBD2
CASSQQYGGEQFF,TGTGCCAGCAGCCAACAATATGGCGGGGAGCAGTTCTTC,TRBV7-3,TRBJ2-1,few,.
CASSELAGGFGQPQHF,TGTGCCAGCAGTGAACTGGCAGGGGGATTTGGGCAGCCCCAGCATTTT,TRBV6-1,TRBJ1-5,many,TRBD1
CASSTPGTGYYGYTF,TGTGCCAGCAGTACCCCCGGGACAGGGTACTATGGCTACACCTTC,TRBV28,TRBJ1-2,.,TRBD1
CASSPQGILDGYTF,TGTGCCAGTAGTCCACAGGGGATTTTGGATGGCTACACCTTC,TRBV19,TRBJ1-2,.,TRBD1
CASSLLGQPGELFF,TGTGCCAGCAGCTTATTGGGACAGCCGGGGGAGCTGTTTTTT,TRBV7-2,TRBJ2-2,.,TRBD1
CASSPRDRGTEAFF,TGTGCCAGCTCACCGAGGGACAGGGGCACTGAAGCTTTCTTT,TRBV18,TRBJ1-1,.,TRBD1
CASSLADRGFDEQYF,TGCGCCAGCAGCTTGGCCGACAGGGGTTTCGACGAGCAGTACTTC,TRBV5-1,TRBJ2-7,.,TRBD1
CAISLGGRTYEQYF,TGTGCCATCAGCCTGGGGGGACGGACTTACGAGCAGTACTTC,TRBV10-3,TRBJ2-7,once,.
CASSQLSIYEQYF,TGTGCCAGCAGCCAATTGTCTATCTACGAGCAGTACTTC,TRBV3-1/TRBV3-2,TRBJ2-7,.,.
CASSSTAGVNTEAFF,TGTGCCAGCAGCTCCACCGCCGGGGTGAACACTGAAGCTTTCTTT,TRBV9,TRBJ1-1,.,.
CASSPLQGGIVYNEQFF,TGTGCCAGCAGTCCCCTGCAGGGAGGAATTGTTTACAATGAGCAGTTCTTC,TRBV28,TRBJ2-1,.,.
CASSYHTGGRDAAFF,TGTGCCAGCAGTTACCACACGGGGGGCAGGGACGCAGCTTTCTTT,TRBV6-2/TRBV6-3,TRBJ1-1,once,.
CEGSSTDTQYF,TGCGAGGGTTCAAGCACAGATACGCAGTATTTT,TRBV20-1,TRBJ2-3,.,.
CASRGFRDREETQYF,TGCGCCAGCAGAGGCTTCCGGGACAGGGAAGAGACCCAGTACTTC,TRBV10-2,TRBJ2-5,.,TRBD1
CASTDIQGAGGYTF,TGTGCCAGCACAGATATACAGGGGGCGGGCGGCTACACCTTC,TRBV6-5,TRBJ1-2,.,TRBD1
CASSSGTGKAYEKLFF,TGTGCCAGCAGCTCCGGAACAGGGAAGGCTTATGAAAAACTGTTTTTT,TRBV7-9,TRBJ1-4,.,.
CASSHRQGSWQYF,TGTGCCAGCAGCCATAGACAGGGGAGTTGGCAGTACTTC,TRBV14,TRBJ2-7,once,TRBD1